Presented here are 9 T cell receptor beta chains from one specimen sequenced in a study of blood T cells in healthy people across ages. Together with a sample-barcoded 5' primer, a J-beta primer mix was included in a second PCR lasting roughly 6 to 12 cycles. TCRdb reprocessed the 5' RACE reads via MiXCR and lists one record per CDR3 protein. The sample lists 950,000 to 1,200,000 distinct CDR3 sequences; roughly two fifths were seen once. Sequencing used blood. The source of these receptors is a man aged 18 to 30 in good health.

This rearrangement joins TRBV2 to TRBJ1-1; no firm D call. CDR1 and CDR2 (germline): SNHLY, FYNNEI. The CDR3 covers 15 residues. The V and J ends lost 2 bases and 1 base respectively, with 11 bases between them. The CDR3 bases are TGTGCCAGCAGTGAATCGGCTAAATCGAACACTGAAGCTTTCTTT. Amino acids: CASSESAKSNTEAFF.

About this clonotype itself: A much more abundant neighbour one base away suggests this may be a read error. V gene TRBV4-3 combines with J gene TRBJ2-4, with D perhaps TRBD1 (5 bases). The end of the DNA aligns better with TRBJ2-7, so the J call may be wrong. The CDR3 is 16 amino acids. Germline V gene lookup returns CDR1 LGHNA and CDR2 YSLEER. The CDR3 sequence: CASSQDLKTEADEQYF. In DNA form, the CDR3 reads TGCGCCAGCAGCCAAGATTTGAAGACAGAGGCCGACGAGCAGTACTTC.

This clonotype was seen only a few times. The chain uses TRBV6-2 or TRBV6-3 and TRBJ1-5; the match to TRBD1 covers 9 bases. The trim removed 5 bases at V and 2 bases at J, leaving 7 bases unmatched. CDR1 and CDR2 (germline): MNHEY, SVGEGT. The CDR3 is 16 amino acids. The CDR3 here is CASSRTGVGRNQPQHF. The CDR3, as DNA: TGTGCCAGCAGTAGGACAGGGGTCGGTCGCAATCAGCCCCAGCATTTT.

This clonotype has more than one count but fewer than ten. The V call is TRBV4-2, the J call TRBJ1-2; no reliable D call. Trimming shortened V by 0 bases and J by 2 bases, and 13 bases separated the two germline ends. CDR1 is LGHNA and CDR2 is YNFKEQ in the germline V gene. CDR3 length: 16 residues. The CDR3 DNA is TGTGCCAGCAGCCAAGATTTGGCCAGCCGCAACTATGGCTACACCTTC. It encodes CASSQDLASRNYGYTF.

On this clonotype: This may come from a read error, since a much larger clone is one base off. The CDR3 DNA follows: TGTGCCATCAATGGTTCGCCAGAAACTATTTCCTACAATGAGCAGTTCTTC. Protein sequence: CAINGSPETISYNEQFF. The chain couples TRBV10-3 to TRBJ2-1; D uncertain. Trimming took 7 bases from V and 1 from J, leaving 20 bases between them. Germline loops: CDR1 ENHRY, CDR2 SYGVKD. The CDR3 totals 17 residues.

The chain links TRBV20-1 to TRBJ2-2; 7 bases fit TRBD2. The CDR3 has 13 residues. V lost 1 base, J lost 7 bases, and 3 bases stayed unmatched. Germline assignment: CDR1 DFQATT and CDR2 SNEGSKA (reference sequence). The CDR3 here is CSARVRENGELFF. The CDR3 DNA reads TGCAGTGCTAGAGTGCGGGAGAACGGGGAGCTGTTTTTT.

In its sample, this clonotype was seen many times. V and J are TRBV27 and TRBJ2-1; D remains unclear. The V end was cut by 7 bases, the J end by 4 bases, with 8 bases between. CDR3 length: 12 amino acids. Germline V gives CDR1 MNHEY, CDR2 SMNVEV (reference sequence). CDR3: CASKGRYNEQFF. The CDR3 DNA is TGTGCCAGCAAGGGTAGATACAATGAGCAGTTCTTC.

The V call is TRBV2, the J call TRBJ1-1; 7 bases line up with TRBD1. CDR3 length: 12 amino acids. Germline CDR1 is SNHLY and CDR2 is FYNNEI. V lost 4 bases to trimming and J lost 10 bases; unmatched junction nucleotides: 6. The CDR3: CASSGQDRAAFF. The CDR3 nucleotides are TGTGCCAGCAGTGGCCAAGACAGGGCAGCTTTCTTT.

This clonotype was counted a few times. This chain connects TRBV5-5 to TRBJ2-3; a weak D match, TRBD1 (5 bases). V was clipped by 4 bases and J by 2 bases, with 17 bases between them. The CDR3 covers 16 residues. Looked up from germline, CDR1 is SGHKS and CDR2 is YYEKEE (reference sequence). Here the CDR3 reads CASSLGGAPYTDTQYF. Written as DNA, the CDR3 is TGTGCCAGCAGCCTCGGTGGGGCCCCATACACAGATACGCAGTATTTT. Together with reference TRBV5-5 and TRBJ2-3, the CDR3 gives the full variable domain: DAGVTQSPTHLIKTRGQQVTLRCSPISGHKSVSWYQQVLGQGPQFIFQYYEKEERGRGNFPDRFSARQFPNYSSELNVNALLLGDSALYLCASSLGGAPYTDTQYFGPGTRLTVL.